The rows below give T cell receptor beta chains drawn from one sample of a study of metastatic and nonmetastatic thyroid tumors. From the PCR reads, TCRdb re-called clones with MiXCR. Of approximately 41,000 clones detected, approximately 28% appear once; the ten largest clones hold more than 8%. The sequenced material came from blood. The receptor set was obtained from a male donor with papillary thyroid cancer or a benign thyroid nodule (not recorded which). Some clones in this sample may be carry-over from other donors' samples. CDR3s include the opening cysteine and the closing phenylalanine or tryptophan. Each record gives: clone size, D gene, V gene, J gene, CDR3 protein, CDR3 DNA. A D gene is named only where the DNA matches it firmly. Not every row has a clone size; where given, it reads once, few, many or a size class.

.	.	TRBV6-1	TRBJ1-4	CASSKQWTSPEKLFF	TGTGCCAGCAGTAAACAATGGACTTCTCCTGAAAAACTGTTTTTT
many	.	TRBV7-9	TRBJ2-7	CASSPQGRGSYEQYF	TGTGCCAGCAGCCCACAGGGTCGAGGCTCCTACGAGCAGTACTTC
.	.	TRBV28	TRBJ1-5	CARSFPGVRPAPAF	TGTGCCAGAAGTTTCCCTGGCGTTCGGCCAGCCCCAGCATTT
few	TRBD1	TRBV12-3/TRBV12-4	TRBJ1-1	CASSLSQGAAEAFF	TGTGCCAGCAGTTTGTCACAGGGGGCGGCTGAAGCTTTCTTT
.	.	TRBV2	TRBJ1-4	CASRENRAGGEKLFF	TGTGCCAGCAGAGAAAACAGGGCTGGAGGGGAAAAACTGTTTTTT
few	.	TRBV12-3/TRBV12-4	TRBJ2-1	CASSLDSLKGYNEQFF	TGTGCCAGCAGTTTAGACTCCCTGAAAGGCTACAATGAGCAGTTCTTC
.	TRBD2	TRBV6-4	TRBJ2-7	CASSRPLLAPGSSSHEQYF	TGTGCCAGCAGTCGACCTTTACTAGCGCCAGGCTCCTCTAGCCACGAGCAGTACTTC
many	.	TRBV5-4	TRBJ2-5	CASSFQETQYF	TGTGCCAGCAGTTTTCAAGAGACCCAGTACTTC
many	TRBD1	TRBV20-1	TRBJ2-7	CSARGTANYEQYF	TGCAGTGCCAGAGGGACAGCGAACTACGAGCAGTACTTC
.	TRBD2	TRBV12-3/TRBV12-4	TRBJ2-1	CASSLRGGRRNRGSYNEQFF	TGTGCCAGCAGTTTGAGGGGCGGGAGACGCAATAGGGGCTCCTACAATGAGCAGTTCTTC
medium-sized	.	TRBV28	TRBJ2-1	CASRPFGTTDKDEQFF	TGTGCCAGCAGACCATTCGGGACAACCGACAAGGATGAGCAGTTCTTC
few	TRBD1	TRBV6-2/TRBV6-3	TRBJ2-6	CASSRGGSGPNVLTF	TGTGCCAGCAGTAGAGGGGGCTCTGGGCCCAACGTCCTTACTTTC
.	TRBD1	TRBV6-1	TRBJ2-7	CASSSTGVEQYF	TGCGCCAGCAGTAGTACAGGGGTCGAGCAGTACTTC
once	.	TRBV20-1	TRBJ1-2	CSASPGGFNYGYTF	TGCAGTGCTAGTCCAGGAGGATTTAACTATGGCTACACCTTC
.	TRBD1	TRBV12-3/TRBV12-4	TRBJ2-7	CASSSPGQGKKSSYEQYF	TGTGCCAGCAGTTCTCCGGGACAGGGGAAAAAAAGCTCCTACGAGCAGTACTTC
.	.	TRBV11-2	TRBJ1-2	CASSSPRGQGRGYTF	TGTGCCAGCAGCTCCCCTCGGGGGCAGGGGCGCGGCTACACCTTC
.	.	TRBV20-1	TRBJ2-7	CSANEGGYYEQYF	TGCAGTGCTAACGAAGGGGGTTACTACGAGCAGTACTTC
.	TRBD2	TRBV5-8	TRBJ2-2	CASSWGGGRAPGELFF	TGTGCCAGCAGCTGGGGTGGCGGGAGGGCCCCCGGGGAGCTGTTTTTT
many	TRBD2	TRBV7-6	TRBJ2-3	CASSLTSGGASTDTQYF	TGTGCCAGCAGCTTAACTAGCGGGGGGGCTTCGACAGATACGCAGTATTTT
many	.	TRBV20-1	TRBJ1-1	CSASPGVKPLRDTEAFF	TGCAGTGCTAGTCCAGGGGTCAAGCCATTGAGGGACACTGAAGCTTTCTTT
few	.	TRBV27	TRBJ2-6	CASRDSLSGANVLTF	TGTGCCAGCAGGGACAGTCTCTCTGGGGCCAACGTCCTGACTTTC
many	.	TRBV11-3	TRBJ2-3	CASSLGREWGTQYF	TGTGCCAGCAGCCTCGGACGGGAATGGGGTACGCAGTATTTT
.	TRBD2	TRBV20-1	TRBJ2-7	CSARDAAGGREQYF	TGCAGTGCTAGAGATGCGGCGGGGGGCCGCGAGCAGTACTTC
.	.	TRBV6-5	TRBJ2-7	CASSSWPEQYF	TGTGCCAGCAGTTCCTGGCCCGAGCAGTACTTC
many	TRBD1	TRBV2	TRBJ2-5	CASSGQTGGEETQYF	TGTGCCAGCAGTGGCCAGACAGGGGGCGAGGAGACCCAGTACTTC
.	TRBD2	TRBV11-2	TRBJ2-5	CASSLGISGRALETQYF	TGTGCCAGCAGCTTAGGAATAAGCGGGAGGGCCCTAGAGACCCAGTACTTC
.	.	TRBV12-3/TRBV12-4	TRBJ2-7	CASSPFGAVGRAYEQYF	TGTGCCAGCAGTCCGTTCGGAGCGGTAGGGCGAGCCTACGAGCAGTACTTC
many	.	TRBV20-1	TRBJ2-2	CSARDQETSSGELFF	TGCAGTGCTAGAGATCAGGAGACATCATCCGGGGAGCTGTTTTTT
.	.	TRBV6-1	TRBJ2-6	CASSEAGYSGANVLTF	TGTGCCAGCAGTGAGGCAGGATACTCTGGGGCCAACGTCCTGACTTTC